This TCR beta chain was found in a study of blood T cells in healthy people across ages. In the case of this clonotype: The antigen is undetermined.

Study observations and caveats: Long-lived donors carried more naive CD4+ cells and greater diversity than aged donors.

The second PCR ran roughly 7 to 11 cycles with a sample-barcoded 5' primer and J-beta primers. TCRdb redid the calling of the 5' RACE reads with MiXCR, one entry per CDR3 protein. The sample carries some 1,500,000 distinct CDR3 sequences, 40% to 45% recorded once. CDR1 and CDR2 (germline): DFQATT, SNEGSKA (reference sequence). This CDR3 contains 14 residues. Trimming left V 0 bases short and J 7 bases short, with 14 bases between. For every donor, a draw yielded about 10 milliliters of peripheral blood. Extraction yielded at least 6 micrograms of total RNA per sample. The specimen sequenced was blood. The clonotype comes from a woman younger than 30 in good health. The rearrangement uses TRBV20-1 and TRBJ2-3, with a possible D match to TRBD2 (6 bases). In DNA form, the CDR3 reads TGCAGTGCTAGAGATAAGCTAGCGAGTTATACGCAGTATTTT. It encodes CSARDKLASYTQYF.